These 12 T cell receptor beta chains originate from one sample sequenced in a study of T cell repertoires in cytomegalovirus infection. These receptors are not linked to any known antigen. TCRdb itself ran the reads through MiXCR, one entry per CDR3 protein. The sample holds some 590,000 distinct CDR3 sequences, under 45% seen once. The sequenced sample was cultured PBMCs, obtained from culture after CMV antigen stimulation. All receptors derive from a human donor in good health (CMV status not recorded). Some clones in this sample may be carry-over from other donors' samples.

Ten or more counts support this clonotype. The DNA of the CDR3 is TGTGCCAGCAGCTACAGCGGGGGGGCGAATGAGCAGTTCTTC. Protein product: CASSYSGGANEQFF. The chain joins TRBV7-8 to TRBJ2-1, with TRBD2 identical over 10 bases. Trimming took 4 bases from V and 7 from J; bases not matched to a gene: 4. This CDR3 is built from 14 residues. Germline V gene sequence: CDR1 SGHVS, CDR2 FQNEAQ.

This clonotype was observed a few times. The chain employs TRBV7-9 and TRBJ1-6; 9 nucleotides agree with TRBD1. The CDR3 consists of 16 residues. Losses at the gene ends were 5 bases for V and 10 bases for J; bases not matched to a gene: 12. From germline, CDR1 is SEHNR and CDR2 FQNEAQ (reference sequence). The CDR3 sequence: CASSKGTGSGRSPLHF. CDR3 DNA: TGTGCCAGCAGCAAAGGGACAGGGTCTGGACGATCACCCCTCCACTTT.

The rearrangement joins TRBV20-1 to TRBJ1-2; 12 bases match TRBD1. Germline CDR1 is DFQATT and CDR2 is SNEGSKA (reference sequence). Trimming at V came to 5 bases and at J to 8 bases, leaving 12 bases not matched to a gene. CDR3 length: 15 residues. CDR3 DNA sequence: TGCAGTGCTGGGGGGGGGGGACAGGGGGCAAAAGGCTACACCTTC. It codes for CSAGGGGQGAKGYTF.

The V call is TRBV7-2, the J call TRBJ1-4, with 9 bases aligning to TRBD1. Germline V lookup: CDR1 SGHTA, CDR2 FQGNSA. J lost 4 bases, V lost 1 base, and 1 base had no gene match. The CDR3 length is 15 residues. The CDR3 sequence is CASSLVTGGNEKLFF. CDR3 nucleotides: TGTGCCAGCAGCTTAGTGACAGGGGGTAATGAAAAACTGTTTTTT.

The chain has TRBV11-2 and TRBJ2-7; the D is unclear. V was cut by 5 bases and J by 7 bases, with 15 bases left in between. Germline CDR1 and CDR2: SGHAT and FQNNGV. This CDR3 spans 13 amino acids. The chain's CDR3 is CASSLSIYEEQYF. For the CDR3, the DNA is TGTGCCAGCAGCCTATCGATCTACGAGGAGCAGTACTTC.

The chain carries TRBV7-2 and TRBJ2-1; 9 bases fit TRBD2. Germline V gene lookup returns CDR1 SGHTA and CDR2 FQGNSA. This CDR3 has 16 amino acids. The junction had 12 bases not matched to a gene; V was cut back by 0 bases and J by 12 bases. The chain's CDR3 is CASSLARTSDRRGQFF. CDR3 bases: TGTGCCAGCAGCTTAGCGAGGACTAGCGACCGCCGGGGGCAGTTCTTC.

This clonotype was detected many times. This sequence joins TRBV5-1 and TRBJ2-1; 9 nucleotides align to TRBD2. V was pared by 1 base and J by 3 bases, with 2 bases of the junction left unmatched. The CDR3 has 15 amino acids. The germline V gene has CDR1 SGHRS and CDR2 YFSETQ. CDR3 DNA sequence: TGCGCCAGCAGCTTGAAAGCGGGAGGCTACAATGAGCAGTTCTTC. Its translation: CASSLKAGGYNEQFF.

This chain connects TRBV6-2 or TRBV6-3 to TRBJ2-5, with 8 bases identical to TRBD2. CDR3 length equals 16 residues. CDR1 is MNHEY, CDR2 SVGEGT, per germline. Trimming cost V 0 bases and J 1 base; bases outside gene matches: 4. The CDR3 is CASSYSSGDPQETQYF. The CDR3 nucleotides are TGTGCCAGCAGTTACTCTAGCGGGGACCCCCAAGAGACCCAGTACTTC.

The chain combines TRBV15 with TRBJ1-4; perhaps TRBD1 as D (5 bases). This CDR3 is 15 amino acids long. Per germline, CDR1 LNHNV and CDR2 YYDKDF (reference sequence). V lost 1 base, J lost 2 bases, and 8 bases lay in between. The CDR3 sequence is CATSRVGGTNEKLFF. The CDR3 nucleotides read TGTGCCACCAGCAGAGTTGGGGGGACTAATGAAAAACTGTTTTTT.

Only a few counts were recorded for this clonotype. The chain uses TRBV2 and TRBJ1-1, with D unresolved. The ends were cut back, 4 bases at V and 6 bases at J, with 21 bases in the middle. The CDR3 extends over 16 amino acids. Germline CDR1 and CDR2: SNHLY and FYNNEI. CDR3 sequence reads: CASSGGWGYGIAEAFF. CDR3 nucleotides: TGTGCCAGCAGTGGGGGATGGGGTTACGGGATCGCTGAAGCTTTCTTT.

This clonotype was detected many times. V is TRBV7-2 and J is TRBJ2-1, with 15 positions matching TRBD2. The CDR3 extends over 15 amino acids. V trimming: 5 bases; J trimming: 7 bases; junction bases outside the gene matches: 3. Germline V gene data show CDR1 as SGHTA and CDR2 as FQGNSA. CDR3 protein: CASSPGLAGGNEQFF. The CDR3 DNA reads as TGTGCCAGCAGCCCCGGACTAGCGGGAGGGAATGAGCAGTTCTTC.

This chain joins TRBV5-4 and TRBJ1-3; D perhaps matches TRBD1 (6 bases). The CDR3 is 15 residues long. The V and J ends lost 4 bases and 0 bases respectively, with 11 bases between them. Germline assignment: CDR1 SGHNT and CDR2 YYREEE (reference sequence). The CDR3 DNA reads TGTGCCAGCAGCCGGGGGGACAACTCTGGAAACACCATATATTTT. Encoded protein: CASSRGDNSGNTIYF.